A single sample is the source of the 26 T cell receptor beta chains below, sequenced in a study of T cells in Graves' hyperthyroidism and ophthalmopathy. Researchers took RNA transcripts and amplified the TCR beta CDR3 regions from them. The HTBI primer set was used in a first-round RT-PCR of the TCR CDR3. TCRdb reprocessed the multiplex PCR reads via MiXCR and lists one record per CDR3 protein. The repertoire holds around 260,000 distinct CDR3 sequences, with approximately 26% as singletons. The sample consisted of blood. The origin of the receptors is a middle-aged man with Graves' hyperthyroidism that later progressed to Graves' ophthalmopathy.

In this sample, this clonotype turned up many times. The CDR3 DNA reads TGTGCCAGTAGACTTACTATAGGCAATCAGCCCCAGCATTTT. This codes for CASRLTIGNQPQHF. The V and J genes are TRBV19 and TRBJ1-5; no clear D. The CDR3 has 14 residues. Germline CDR1 LNHDA, CDR2 SQIVND (reference sequence). V dropped 6 bases and J dropped 2 bases, with 11 bases sitting between them.

The chain employs TRBV20-1 and TRBJ2-7; 12 bases match TRBD2. CDR1 is DFQATT, CDR2 SNEGSKA, per germline (reference sequence). This CDR3 is built from 17 residues. Trimming took 0 bases from V and 1 from J; bases not matched to a gene: 7. The CDR3 sequence: CSARDTTTSGRSYEQYF. CDR3 nucleotide sequence: TGCAGTGCTAGAGACACAACGACTAGCGGGAGATCCTACGAGCAGTACTTC.

This clonotype was seen many times. The chain carries TRBV27 and TRBJ2-7; 13 bases fit TRBD2. CDR1 is MNHEY, CDR2 SMNVEV, per germline (reference sequence). V shed 5 bases and J 5 bases; nucleotides not matched to a gene: 6. This CDR3 has 15 amino acids. The CDR3 DNA sequence: TGTGCCAGCAGTCTCGGGACTAGCGGGATAAACGAGCAGTACTTC. It encodes CASSLGTSGINEQYF.

This clonotype was found many times. The gene calls are TRBV28 and TRBJ2-7; D possibly uses TRBD1 or TRBD2 (5 bases each). The CDR3 has 14 amino acids. Germline V gene data show CDR1 as MDHEN and CDR2 as SYDVKM. V gave up 2 bases and J gave up 0 bases, with 8 bases separating them. The CDR3 coding sequence is TGTGCCAGCAGTTTAGAGGGGTTCTCCTACGAGCAGTACTTC. Amino acid sequence: CASSLEGFSYEQYF.

There are many counts of this clonotype. The rearrangement uses TRBV24-1 and TRBJ2-2; D not certain. CDR1 and CDR2 from the germline V gene are KGHDR and SFDVKD. The CDR3 totals 13 residues. V was clipped by 4 bases and J by 4 bases, with 6 bases between them. DNA for the CDR3: TGTGCCACCAGTGAAGAGGTCACCGGGGAGCTGTTTTTT. Protein product: CATSEEVTGELFF.

This clonotype was counted at least ten times. V and J are TRBV27 and TRBJ1-5, with TRBD1 matching 7 bases. Trimming cost V 3 bases and J 0 bases; bases outside gene matches: 8. In germline, CDR1 is MNHEY, CDR2 SMNVEV (reference sequence). This CDR3 is 17 amino acids long. CDR3 bases: TGTGCCAGCAGTTTGGGACAGAACCTCTATAGCAATCAGCCCCAGCATTTT. Amino acids: CASSLGQNLYSNQPQHF.

The chain carries TRBV20-1 and TRBJ1-1; no reliable D call. Trimming removed 4 bases at V and 7 bases at J, with 7 bases between. The CDR3 length is 10 residues. The germline V gene encodes CDR1 DFQATT and CDR2 SNEGSKA (reference sequence). CDR3 coding DNA: TGCAGTGCTAACGAGGTTGAAGCTTTCTTT. Translated: CSANEVEAFF.

This clonotype was found many times. The rearrangement uses TRBV28 and TRBJ1-1; 7 bases line up with TRBD1. Germline V gene sequence: CDR1 MDHEN, CDR2 SYDVKM. After removal of 6 bases from V and 1 base from J, the junction contained 5 bases not matched to a gene. This CDR3 is 14 amino acids long. Here the CDR3 reads CASRSGGPNTEAFF. DNA for the CDR3: TGTGCCAGCAGATCAGGGGGGCCGAACACTGAAGCTTTCTTT. Looking up the rest from reference TRBV28 and TRBJ1-1 gives the full variable domain: DVKVTQSSRYLVKRTGEKVFLECVQDMDHENMFWYRQDPGLGLRLIYFSYDVKMKEKGDIPEGYSVSREKKERFSLILESASTNQTSMYLCASRSGGPNTEAFFGQGTRLTVV.

This clonotype appeared a few times. This rearrangement joins TRBV28 to TRBJ1-1; no firm D call. The CDR3 runs to 12 residues. With 6 bases removed from V and 5 bases from J, the gap between germline ends came to 10 bases. Germline CDR1 reads MDHEN; CDR2 reads SYDVKM. The CDR3 coding sequence is TGTGCCAGCAGGATGGTGGGGACTGAAGCTTTCTTT. This translates into CASRMVGTEAFF.

Comments on this clonotype: Relative to the germline gene, one junction end is altered; a read error may explain this. V is TRBV24-1 and J is TRBJ2-7, with D possibly TRBD2 on 6 matching bases. This CDR3 region has 16 residues. The V gene's germline CDR1 is KGHDR and CDR2 SFDVKD. Written as DNA, the CDR3 is TGTGCCACTAGTGAGAGAGACCGAGGGGACTCCTACGGGCAGTACTTC. Its translation is CATSERDRGDSYGQYF.

This clonotype has a count of ten or more. V is TRBV28 and J is TRBJ1-2, with 8 bases lining up with TRBD1. V was clipped by 4 bases and J by 8 bases; unmatched bases: 6. Germline V lookup: CDR1 MDHEN, CDR2 SYDVKM. The CDR3 has 13 residues. CDR3 nucleotides: TGTGCCAGCAGTTCCACAGGGGGTCAAGGCTACACCTTC. Amino acids: CASSSTGGQGYTF.

This clonotype was seen a few times. The chain couples TRBV11-2 to TRBJ1-2; 8 bases align to TRBD1. This CDR3 region has 14 residues. V was pared by 1 base and J by 6 bases, with 4 bases of the junction left unmatched. The germline V gene encodes CDR1 SGHAT and CDR2 FQNNGV. The chain's CDR3 is CASSLGSGGDGYTF. For the CDR3, the DNA is TGTGCCAGCAGCTTAGGATCAGGGGGCGATGGCTACACCTTC.

This clonotype was observed a handful of times. This sequence joins TRBV6-5 and TRBJ2-2, with D perhaps matching TRBD1 or TRBD2 (5 bases each). This CDR3 region has 15 residues. V dropped 2 bases and J dropped 4 bases, with 11 bases sitting between them. Per germline, CDR1 MNHEY and CDR2 SVGAGI. The CDR3: CASSYRGESTGELFF. The CDR3 DNA follows: TGTGCCAGCAGTTACCGGGGCGAGAGCACCGGGGAGCTGTTTTTT.

The chain links TRBV6-1 to TRBJ1-5; D is unclear. V was trimmed by 11 bases and J by 2 bases, leaving 10 bases between them. CDR1 and CDR2 from the germline V gene are MNHNS and SASEGT. The CDR3 spans 12 residues. CDR3 DNA sequence: TGTGCCGCTGACGCGGGCAATCAGCCCCAGCATTTT. Protein: CAADAGNQPQHF.

The V and J genes are TRBV6-5 and TRBJ2-5; TRBD1 might be the D (6 bases). Germline values: CDR1 MNHEY, CDR2 SVGAGI. This CDR3 comprises 14 residues. V was pared by 2 bases and J by 3 bases, with 10 bases between. CDR3: CASSYRRQEETQYF. The CDR3 coding sequence is TGTGCCAGCAGTTACCGTCGACAGGAAGAGACCCAGTACTTC.

The rearrangement uses TRBV20-1 and TRBJ2-7, with TRBD1 identical over 11 bases. The CDR3 consists of 14 residues. The V gene's germline CDR1 is DFQATT and CDR2 SNEGSKA (reference sequence). The junction had 8 bases not matched to a gene; V was cut back by 7 bases and J by 3 bases. This chain's CDR3 is CSVRGGTGGYEQYF. The CDR3 bases are TGCAGTGTCAGGGGGGGGACAGGGGGCTACGAGCAGTACTTC.

There are many counts of this clonotype. The V call is TRBV9, the J call TRBJ1-2; D is ambiguous. Trimming left V 0 bases short and J 2 bases short, with 5 bases between. Germline V gene lookup returns CDR1 SGDLS and CDR2 YYNGEE. The CDR3 covers 13 residues. The CDR3 protein is CASSVDPNYGYTF. The CDR3 nucleotides read TGTGCCAGCAGCGTAGATCCGAACTATGGCTACACCTTC.

This clonotype was detected many times. The chain carries TRBV6-2 or TRBV6-3 and TRBJ2-7; D assignment may be TRBD1 or TRBD2 (5 bases each). Germline loops: CDR1 MNHEY, CDR2 SVGEGT. Trimming shortened V by 6 bases and J by 2 bases, and 14 bases separated the two germline ends. This CDR3 is 14 amino acids long. CDR3 sequence (DNA): TGTGCCAGCAGAACCGGGTTGGGGGCCTACGAGCAGTACTTC. Translation gives CASRTGLGAYEQYF.

This chain joins TRBV4-1 and TRBJ2-6; D possibly uses TRBD1 or TRBD2 (6 bases each). Trimming took off 6 bases at V and 11 bases at J, with 20 bases between the two ends. CDR1 and CDR2 from the germline V gene are MGHRA and YSYEKL. There are 15 residues in the CDR3. CDR3 DNA: TGCGCCAGCAGTAGGGCGGGACACCCAGGGGACGTCCTGACTTTC. Translation: CASSRAGHPGDVLTF.

This clonotype appeared many times. The genes are TRBV11-2 and TRBJ1-2, with D uncertain. The germline CDR1 and CDR2 sequences are SGHAT and FQNNGV. The CDR3 contains 13 residues. The ends were cut back, 5 bases at V and 6 bases at J, with 13 bases in the middle. The CDR3 coding sequence is TGTGCCAGCAGCCCGTATCCTATGGATGGCTACACCTTC. It is translated as CASSPYPMDGYTF. Supplemented by reference TRBV11-2 and TRBJ1-2, the full variable domain reads EAGVAQSPRYKIIEKRQSVAFWCNPISGHATLYWYQQILGQGPKLLIQFQNNGVVDDSQLPKDRFSAERLKGVDSTLKIQPAKLEDSAVYLCASSPYPMDGYTFGSGTRLTVV.

This clonotype came up many times. The chain carries TRBV7-9 and TRBJ2-6; 10 nucleotides align to TRBD1. Germline CDR1 and CDR2: SEHNR and FQNEAQ (reference sequence). The CDR3 runs 22 residues. With 2 bases clipped from V and 0 bases from J, the junction kept 16 bases outside the gene matches. CDR3 residues: CASSLPPGTGAQESSGANVLTF. In DNA form, the CDR3 reads TGTGCCAGCAGCTTACCCCCCGGGACAGGGGCCCAGGAATCCTCTGGGGCCAACGTCCTGACTTTC. The variable domain in full, with the rest retrieved from reference TRBV7-9 and TRBJ2-6, is DTGVSQNPRHKITKRGQNVTFRCDPISEHNRLYWYRQTLGQGPEFLTYFQNEAQLEKSRLLSDRFSAERPKGSFSTLEIQRTEQGDSAMYLCASSLPPGTGAQESSGANVLTFGAGSRLTVL.

This clonotype was counted at least ten times. The chain links TRBV7-9 to TRBJ1-3; TRBD1 might be the D (5 bases). The CDR3 covers 14 residues. Germline V gives CDR1 SEHNR, CDR2 FQNEAQ (reference sequence). V was trimmed by 5 bases and J by 0 bases, leaving 8 bases between them. The CDR3 bases are TGTGCCAGCAGCGACAGACGCTCTGGAAACACCATATATTTT. It translates to CASSDRRSGNTIYF.

This clonotype was counted only a few times. The chain links TRBV12-3 or TRBV12-4 to TRBJ2-7, with D possibly called TRBD1 or TRBD2 (6 bases each). The CDR3 totals 13 residues. V was cut by 7 bases and J by 5 bases, with 15 bases left in between. The DNA of the CDR3 is TGTGCCAGCACCTTGGGGGGCGTCAACGAGCAGTACTTC. As protein: CASTLGGVNEQYF.

In this sample, this clonotype turned up many times. The chain carries TRBV20-1 and TRBJ1-1; the D is unclear. The V and J ends lost 5 bases and 0 bases respectively, with 10 bases between them. The CDR3 sequence is 13 residues long. Germline V lookup: CDR1 DFQATT, CDR2 SNEGSKA (reference sequence). The CDR3 DNA follows: TGCAGTGCTCCGGATGTACTGAACACTGAAGCTTTCTTT. This codes for CSAPDVLNTEAFF.

This chain links TRBV11-3 with TRBJ2-5; D perhaps matches TRBD1 (6 bases). The CDR3 is made up of 14 amino acids. Looked up from germline, CDR1 is SGHNT and CDR2 is YENEEA. Between the trimmed V and J ends, which lost 5 bases and 2 bases, there was a span of 12 bases. The CDR3 here is CASSKGQHQETQYF. DNA of the CDR3: TGTGCCAGCAGCAAGGGACAACATCAAGAGACCCAGTACTTC. The full variable domain, with the rest looked up from reference TRBV11-3 and TRBJ2-5, is EAGVVQSPRYKIIEKKQPVAFWCNPISGHNTLYWYLQNLGQGPELLIRYENEEAVDDSQLPKDRFSAERLKGVDSTLKIQPAELGDSAVYLCASSKGQHQETQYFGPGTRLLVL.

This clonotype was recorded many times. The chain combines TRBV7-9 with TRBJ1-1, with D possibly being TRBD1 (5 bases). The V end lost 1 base, the J end lost 1 base, and 10 bases lay between the germline ends. Germline V gives CDR1 SEHNR, CDR2 FQNEAQ (reference sequence). The CDR3 has 15 amino acids. CDR3 DNA: TGTGCCAGCAGCTTAGAGGCAGGGACGAACACTGAAGCTTTCTTT. As protein: CASSLEAGTNTEAFF. Combining the CDR3 with reference TRBV7-9 and TRBJ1-1 gives the whole variable domain DTGVSQNPRHKITKRGQNVTFRCDPISEHNRLYWYRQTLGQGPEFLTYFQNEAQLEKSRLLSDRFSAERPKGSFSTLEIQRTEQGDSAMYLCASSLEAGTNTEAFFGQGTRLTVV.